This TCR beta chain was obtained from a study of CD8 T cells in ankylosing spondylitis. Whole-study findings and limits: Clones linked to disease, bearing a CD8+ phenotype, were relatively rare in peripheral blood. Matched ankylosing spondylitis synovial fluid reportedly contained a significantly enriched population of disease-linked clones. The study identified a TCR beta motif of under ten highly homologous variants that appeared characteristic of ankylosing spondylitis blood.

As regards this clonotype: What it binds is not known.

TCRdb used MiXCR to reprocess the 5' RACE reads, holding one entry per CDR3 protein. The sample shows hundreds of thousands of distinct CDR3 sequences, roughly 32% of them seen only once. Input material: blood, either unsorted or a sorted T cell fraction (not recorded which). The receptor was derived from a male donor with ankylosing spondylitis or in good health (not recorded which).

CDR3 in amino acids: CASSLSPQGTNEKLFF. The CDR3 bases are TGTGCCAGCAGCTTATCCCCACAGGGTACGAATGAAAAACTGTTTTTT. V is TRBV5-5 and J is TRBJ1-4, with a possible D match to TRBD1 (6 bases). This CDR3 contains 16 residues. The germline V gene encodes CDR1 SGHKS and CDR2 YYEKEE (reference sequence). The ends were cut back, 2 bases at V and 5 bases at J, with 16 bases in the middle.